These T cell receptor beta chains were read from a single sample in a study of T cell responses to AZD1222 COVID-19 vaccine. Sequencing was performed with immunoSEQ multiplex PCR; in TCRdb, only in-frame clones are kept and a portion is missing. This table has 90,000 to 120,000 clones, about 90% appearing once. The sequenced sample was peripheral blood, obtained 28 days after the second AZD1222 dose. These receptor sequences come from an adult who received the AZD1222 COVID-19 vaccine. The CDR3 runs from the conserved cysteine through the conserved F or W. Each record gives: clone size, J gene, V gene, D gene, CDR3 protein, CDR3 DNA. The D gene is left open where the match is weak. A clone size is listed for some rows: how often the clone was seen (once, few, many), or a class if it is expanded.

clone size: NA; J gene: TRBJ2-2; V gene: TRBV19; D gene: NA; CDR3 protein: CASTADAVPGELFF; CDR3 DNA: TGTGCCAGTACTGCCGACGCAGTTCCCGGGGAGCTGTTTTTT
clone size: NA; J gene: TRBJ1-5; V gene: TRBV7-8; D gene: TRBD1; CDR3 protein: CASSPQGASNQPQHF; CDR3 DNA: TGTGCCAGCAGCCCACAGGGGGCGAGCAATCAGCCCCAGCATTTT
clone size: few; J gene: TRBJ2-5; V gene: TRBV4-2; D gene: TRBD2; CDR3 protein: CASSQEGTSGRVETQYF; CDR3 DNA: TGTGCCAGCAGCCAAGAAGGGACTAGCGGGAGGGTGGAGACCCAGTACTTC
clone size: NA; J gene: TRBJ2-2; V gene: TRBV24-1; D gene: NA; CDR3 protein: CATSGTRDTATGELFF; CDR3 DNA: TGTGCCACCAGTGGAACCCGGGACACCGCCACCGGGGAGCTGTTTTTT
clone size: NA; J gene: TRBJ2-7; V gene: TRBV5-1; D gene: TRBD1; CDR3 protein: CASSVGQGASYEQYF; CDR3 DNA: TGCGCCAGCAGCGTAGGACAGGGGGCCTCCTACGAGCAGTACTTC
clone size: NA; J gene: TRBJ1-6; V gene: TRBV28; D gene: NA; CDR3 protein: CASRKGGGDRALHF; CDR3 DNA: TGTGCCAGCCGAAAGGGGGGTGGGGATCGGGCCCTCCACTTT
clone size: NA; J gene: TRBJ1-2; V gene: TRBV18; D gene: TRBD1; CDR3 protein: CASSPDRDYGYTF; CDR3 DNA: TGTGCCAGCTCACCCGACAGGGACTATGGCTACACCTTC
clone size: NA; J gene: TRBJ1-3; V gene: TRBV9; D gene: NA; CDR3 protein: CASSAGTSSGNTIYF; CDR3 DNA: TGTGCCAGCAGCGCCGGGACTAGCTCTGGAAACACCATATATTTT
clone size: few; J gene: TRBJ1-1; V gene: TRBV3-1/TRBV3-2; D gene: NA; CDR3 protein: CASSQGIGKNTEAFF; CDR3 DNA: TGTGCCAGCAGCCAAGGAATCGGCAAGAACACTGAAGCTTTCTTT
clone size: NA; J gene: TRBJ2-7; V gene: TRBV28; D gene: NA; CDR3 protein: CASSFQGIGSYEQYF; CDR3 DNA: TGTGCCAGCAGTTTTCAGGGAATTGGGTCCTACGAGCAGTACTTC
clone size: NA; J gene: TRBJ2-1; V gene: TRBV25-1; D gene: NA; CDR3 protein: CASTPGPINEQFF; CDR3 DNA: TGTGCCAGCACCCCGGGACCAATCAATGAGCAGTTCTTC
clone size: NA; J gene: TRBJ2-5; V gene: TRBV6-6; D gene: NA; CDR3 protein: CASSLTGGLETQYF; CDR3 DNA: TGTGCCAGCAGCCTCACCGGGGGGCTGGAGACCCAGTACTTC
clone size: once; J gene: TRBJ2-3; V gene: TRBV27; D gene: TRBD1; CDR3 protein: CASSVYGTGAPDTQYF; CDR3 DNA: TGTGCCAGCAGTGTATACGGGACAGGGGCTCCAGATACGCAGTATTTT
clone size: NA; J gene: TRBJ1-1; V gene: TRBV6-5; D gene: NA; CDR3 protein: CASSYGFGEFAEAFF; CDR3 DNA: TGTGCCAGCAGTTACGGGTTTGGGGAGTTCGCTGAAGCTTTCTTT
clone size: once; J gene: TRBJ1-1; V gene: TRBV28; D gene: TRBD1; CDR3 protein: CASSKGQGVMKAFF; CDR3 DNA: TGTGCCAGCAGTAAGGGACAGGGAGTGATGAAAGCTTTCTTT
clone size: NA; J gene: TRBJ2-2; V gene: TRBV5-1; D gene: NA; CDR3 protein: CASSLSPTGVSGELFF; CDR3 DNA: TGCGCCAGCAGCTTGAGTCCCACAGGAGTGTCCGGGGAGCTGTTTTTT
clone size: NA; J gene: TRBJ2-5; V gene: TRBV28; D gene: NA; CDR3 protein: CASSLGGRQETQYF; CDR3 DNA: TGTGCCAGCAGTCTCGGGGGTAGACAGGAGACCCAGTACTTC
clone size: NA; J gene: TRBJ2-2; V gene: TRBV6-4; D gene: TRBD1; CDR3 protein: CASSDGTGNTGELFF; CDR3 DNA: TGTGCCAGCAGTGACGGGACAGGGAACACCGGGGAGCTGTTTTTT
clone size: NA; J gene: TRBJ2-2; V gene: TRBV5-1; D gene: NA; CDR3 protein: CASNKELARTGELFF; CDR3 DNA: TGCGCCAGCAACAAAGAGCTAGCGAGGACCGGGGAGCTGTTTTTT
clone size: NA; J gene: TRBJ2-4; V gene: TRBV19; D gene: TRBD1; CDR3 protein: CASSILGTGYDIQYF; CDR3 DNA: TGTGCCAGTAGTATACTCGGGACAGGGTACGACATTCAGTACTTC
clone size: few; J gene: TRBJ2-7; V gene: TRBV29-1; D gene: NA; CDR3 protein: CSVARVDPYEQYF; CDR3 DNA: TGCAGCGTCGCAAGAGTGGACCCCTACGAGCAGTACTTC
clone size: NA; J gene: TRBJ1-6; V gene: TRBV19; D gene: NA; CDR3 protein: CASRGTQDSPLHF; CDR3 DNA: TGTGCCAGTCGCGGGACCCAGGATTCACCCCTCCACTTT
clone size: NA; J gene: TRBJ1-1; V gene: TRBV24-1; D gene: TRBD1; CDR3 protein: CATSAGTGNTEAFF; CDR3 DNA: TGTGCCACCAGTGCCGGGACAGGGAACACTGAAGCTTTCTTT
clone size: NA; J gene: TRBJ2-7; V gene: TRBV5-1; D gene: NA; CDR3 protein: CASSLLSSAIQPYEQYF; CDR3 DNA: TGCGCCAGCAGCTTGCTCTCTAGCGCAATTCAGCCCTACGAGCAGTACTTC
clone size: once; J gene: TRBJ1-1; V gene: TRBV2; D gene: NA; CDR3 protein: CASRMTGDSKAFF; CDR3 DNA: TGTGCCAGCAGAATGACAGGCGACAGTAAAGCTTTCTTT
clone size: NA; J gene: TRBJ2-1; V gene: TRBV6-5; D gene: TRBD1; CDR3 protein: CASNGDRGHNNEQFF; CDR3 DNA: TGTGCCAGCAATGGGGACAGGGGCCACAACAATGAGCAGTTCTTC
clone size: NA; J gene: TRBJ1-2; V gene: TRBV12-3/TRBV12-4; D gene: NA; CDR3 protein: CASSHGLGGYTF; CDR3 DNA: TGTGCCAGCAGTCACGGCCTAGGGGGCTACACCTTC
clone size: NA; J gene: TRBJ2-7; V gene: TRBV19; D gene: NA; CDR3 protein: CASSVRQDYEQYF; CDR3 DNA: TGTGCCAGTAGTGTTCGACAGGACTACGAGCAGTACTTC
clone size: NA; J gene: TRBJ2-3; V gene: TRBV5-4; D gene: TRBD1; CDR3 protein: CASSSRRRQGIEADTQYF; CDR3 DNA: TGTGCCAGCAGCTCCCGGCGGCGACAGGGAATCGAGGCAGATACGCAGTATTTT
clone size: NA; J gene: TRBJ1-1; V gene: TRBV6-5; D gene: TRBD1; CDR3 protein: CASSSTGTGGSEAFF; CDR3 DNA: TGTGCCAGCAGTTCTACCGGGACAGGGGGCTCTGAAGCTTTCTTT
clone size: NA; J gene: TRBJ1-1; V gene: TRBV29-1; D gene: NA; CDR3 protein: CSVEMNTEAFF; CDR3 DNA: TGCAGCGTTGAAATGAACACTGAAGCTTTCTTT
clone size: NA; J gene: TRBJ2-3; V gene: TRBV27; D gene: NA; CDR3 protein: CASSSPSSWTQYF; CDR3 DNA: TGTGCCAGCAGTTCCCCTAGCTCTTGGACGCAGTATTTT
clone size: NA; J gene: TRBJ2-1; V gene: TRBV29-1; D gene: NA; CDR3 protein: CSVVRGLSEQFF; CDR3 DNA: TGCAGCGTTGTACGGGGGCTAAGTGAGCAGTTCTTC
clone size: NA; J gene: TRBJ1-5; V gene: TRBV6-5; D gene: TRBD1; CDR3 protein: CASSYVTGGSNQPQHF; CDR3 DNA: TGTGCCAGCAGTTACGTGACAGGGGGCAGCAATCAGCCCCAGCATTTT
clone size: NA; J gene: TRBJ2-7; V gene: TRBV11-2; D gene: TRBD2; CDR3 protein: CASSLPGASGAYEQYF; CDR3 DNA: TGTGCCAGCAGCCTGCCCGGGGCTAGCGGAGCCTACGAGCAGTACTTC
clone size: NA; J gene: TRBJ2-5; V gene: TRBV7-9; D gene: NA; CDR3 protein: CASSLAVSAGEETQYF; CDR3 DNA: TGTGCCAGCAGCTTAGCAGTTTCGGCAGGGGAAGAGACCCAGTACTTC
clone size: NA; J gene: TRBJ2-2; V gene: TRBV3-1/TRBV3-2; D gene: NA; CDR3 protein: CASMTGASTGELFF; CDR3 DNA: TGTGCCAGCATGACGGGAGCTAGCACCGGGGAGCTGTTTTTT
clone size: NA; J gene: TRBJ1-1; V gene: TRBV10-3; D gene: TRBD1; CDR3 protein: CAIRQGTGDTEAFF; CDR3 DNA: TGTGCCATCAGACAGGGCACAGGGGACACTGAAGCTTTCTTT
clone size: NA; J gene: TRBJ1-5; V gene: TRBV30; D gene: TRBD1; CDR3 protein: CASPAGGNQPQHF; CDR3 DNA: TGTGCCTCCCCCGCAGGGGGCAACCAGCCCCAGCATTTT
clone size: NA; J gene: TRBJ1-3; V gene: TRBV4-1; D gene: NA; CDR3 protein: CASSQDHFRREGGTIYF; CDR3 DNA: TGCGCCAGCAGCCAAGATCATTTCCGGAGGGAGGGAGGCACCATATATTTT
clone size: few; J gene: TRBJ2-7; V gene: TRBV5-5; D gene: NA; CDR3 protein: CASSQFIPGHRATYEQYF; CDR3 DNA: TGTGCCAGCAGCCAGTTTATTCCGGGACATAGGGCGACCTACGAGCAGTACTTC
clone size: NA; J gene: TRBJ1-1; V gene: TRBV7-9; D gene: NA; CDR3 protein: CASSFLSTHEAFF; CDR3 DNA: TGTGCCAGCAGCTTTCTCAGCACCCATGAAGCTTTCTTT
clone size: NA; J gene: TRBJ2-2; V gene: TRBV5-1; D gene: NA; CDR3 protein: CASRPDLLNTGELFF; CDR3 DNA: TGCGCCAGCAGACCGGACCTTCTGAACACCGGGGAGCTGTTTTTT
clone size: NA; J gene: TRBJ1-5; V gene: TRBV30; D gene: TRBD1; CDR3 protein: CAWSGTGEQPQHF; CDR3 DNA: TGTGCCTGGAGCGGGACAGGGGAGCAGCCCCAGCATTTT
clone size: NA; J gene: TRBJ2-1; V gene: TRBV20-1; D gene: TRBD2; CDR3 protein: CSASHSGRASVGEQFF; CDR3 DNA: TGCAGTGCTAGTCATAGCGGGAGGGCCTCAGTCGGTGAGCAGTTCTTC
clone size: once; J gene: TRBJ2-7; V gene: TRBV10-3; D gene: NA; CDR3 protein: CAISERAEGEQYF; CDR3 DNA: TGTGCCATCAGTGAGCGGGCGGAGGGGGAGCAGTACTTC
clone size: few; J gene: TRBJ2-2; V gene: TRBV28; D gene: TRBD1; CDR3 protein: CASRGTGGTGELFF; CDR3 DNA: TGTGCCAGCAGGGGGACAGGGGGCACCGGGGAGCTGTTTTTT
clone size: few; J gene: TRBJ1-5; V gene: TRBV5-8; D gene: NA; CDR3 protein: CASSLFGANQPQHF; CDR3 DNA: TGTGCCAGCAGCTTGTTTGGGGCGAATCAGCCCCAGCATTTT
clone size: NA; J gene: TRBJ1-2; V gene: TRBV4-1; D gene: TRBD1; CDR3 protein: CASSPSLLDRGYGYTF; CDR3 DNA: TGCGCCAGCAGCCCCAGCCTACTAGACAGGGGCTATGGCTACACCTTC
clone size: NA; J gene: TRBJ2-7; V gene: TRBV9; D gene: NA; CDR3 protein: CASNVGGFSYEQYF; CDR3 DNA: TGTGCCAGCAACGTAGGGGGGTTTTCCTACGAGCAGTACTTC
clone size: few; J gene: TRBJ1-2; V gene: TRBV6-1; D gene: TRBD1; CDR3 protein: CASSDRWTGDGYTF; CDR3 DNA: TGTGCCAGCAGTGACCGATGGACAGGGGATGGCTACACCTTC
clone size: NA; J gene: TRBJ2-7; V gene: TRBV13; D gene: TRBD1; CDR3 protein: CASSNYLDRGLDEQYF; CDR3 DNA: TGTGCCAGCAGCAACTACCTAGACAGGGGGCTAGACGAGCAGTACTTC
clone size: once; J gene: TRBJ2-7; V gene: TRBV18; D gene: NA; CDR3 protein: CASSQARSYEQYF; CDR3 DNA: TGTGCCAGCTCACAAGCACGTTCCTACGAGCAGTACTTC